The 31 T cell receptor beta chains reported below all come from one sample, sequenced in a study of T cell responses to AZD1222 COVID-19 vaccine. The repertoire was sequenced with immunoSEQ multiplex PCR; TCRdb's copy has only in-frame clones and lacks some. The table shows 12,000 to 15,000 clones, with around 80% occurring only once. The input for sequencing was peripheral blood, taken 28 days after the second AZD1222 dose. These receptor sequences come from an adult who received the AZD1222 COVID-19 vaccine.

The rearrangement links TRBV5-1 to TRBJ1-4; D unresolved. This CDR3 is built from 17 residues. Germline V gene data show CDR1 as SGHRS and CDR2 as YFSETQ. Trimming left V 4 bases short and J 8 bases short, with 24 bases between. The CDR3 DNA is TGCGCCAGCAGCCCCCGACGGGAGCAAATAACAGAGGAAAAACTGTTTTTT. It specifies CASSPRREQITEEKLFF.

A single count supports this clone. A read error may account for a junction end that differs from germline. The chain is built from TRBV7-2 and TRBJ1-5, with a possible D match to TRBD1 (5 bases). In germline, CDR1 is SGHTA, CDR2 FQGNSA. This CDR3 comprises 15 residues. The CDR3 loop reads CASSLGRIGAQPQHF. The CDR3 DNA sequence: TGTGCCAGCAGCTTAGGGAGGATCGGGGCGCAGCCTCAGCATTTT.

The V call is TRBV27, the J call TRBJ2-7; 8 bases are shared with TRBD1. With V trimmed by 4 bases and J by 7 bases, 12 bases remained unmatched. Germline-derived CDR1 and CDR2 are MNHEY and SMNVEV (reference sequence). This CDR3 contains 15 residues. CDR3 in DNA: TGTGCCAGCAGTTATTCCCCGACAGGGGTTTGGGAGCAGTACTTC. Amino acids: CASSYSPTGVWEQYF.

CDR3 DNA: TGTGCCAGCAGCCAAGCATACTTCACCGGGGAGCTGTTTTTT. It specifies CASSQAYFTGELFF. The V gene is TRBV3-1 (or the pseudogene TRBV3-2), the J gene TRBJ2-2; D gene uncertain. Germline CDR1 LGHDT, CDR2 YNNKEL (reference sequence). The CDR3 is 14 residues long. V lost 1 base to trimming and J lost 4 bases, with 7 bases between them.

The CDR3 protein is CASRRGGAEEQYF. The CDR3 nucleotides read TGTGCCAGCAGACGGGGTGGGGCAGAAGAGCAGTACTTC. The chain uses TRBV11-2 and TRBJ2-7; D tentatively fits TRBD1 or TRBD2 (5 bases each). Germline CDR1 is SGHAT and CDR2 is FQNNGV. Trimming shortened V by 6 bases and J by 7 bases, and 16 bases separated the two germline ends. CDR3 length: 13 amino acids.

J is TRBJ2-3 and V is TRBV4-3, with unresolved D. Between the trimmed V and J ends, which lost 1 base and 4 bases, there was a span of 12 bases. CDR1 and CDR2 from the germline V gene are LGHNA and YSLEER. This CDR3 is built from 15 residues. The CDR3 coding sequence is TGCGCCAGCAGCCAAGTGGGCAGGTCCCCAGATACGCAGTATTTT. It is translated as CASSQVGRSPDTQYF.

The chain couples TRBV28 to TRBJ1-5, with 7 bases aligning to TRBD1. CDR3 length equals 13 residues. The germline gives CDR1 MDHEN, CDR2 SYDVKM. V shed 7 bases, J shed 6 bases, and the junction held 6 bases outside the gene matches. The CDR3: CASMLRGLQPQHF. CDR3 nucleotide sequence: TGTGCCAGCATGTTGAGGGGGCTTCAGCCCCAGCATTTT. The complete variable domain, with remaining parts taken from reference TRBV28 and TRBJ1-5, reads DVKVTQSSRYLVKRTGEKVFLECVQDMDHENMFWYRQDPGLGLRLIYFSYDVKMKEKGDIPEGYSVSREKKERFSLILESASTNQTSMYLCASMLRGLQPQHFGDGTRLSIL.

The chain combines TRBV6-6 with TRBJ1-1; unclear D gene. The V and J ends lost 0 bases and 5 bases respectively, with 13 bases between them. Per germline, CDR1 MNHNY and CDR2 SVGAGI (reference sequence). The CDR3 is 15 amino acids. CDR3 in amino acids: CASSYSEGLKTEAFF. CDR3 DNA: TGTGCCAGCAGTTACTCGGAAGGGTTAAAGACTGAAGCTTTCTTT.

In this sample, this clone turned up a few times. The chain carries TRBV7-8 and TRBJ2-3; 9 bases agree with TRBD2. The CDR3 spans 15 residues. The V and J ends lost 5 bases and 5 bases, in that order; junction bases with no gene match: 8. Germline V CDR1 and CDR2: SGHVS, FQNEAQ. The CDR3 DNA reads as TGTGCCAGCAGCCAGGAGACTAGCGGAGGAGATACGCAGTATTTT. It is translated as CASSQETSGGDTQYF.

V and J are TRBV15 and TRBJ1-6; D is ambiguous. Germline assignment: CDR1 LNHNV and CDR2 YYDKDF (reference sequence). This CDR3 has 14 amino acids. The germline V and J ends were trimmed by 0 bases and 5 bases, with 5 bases remaining between them. The chain's CDR3 is CATSRDKNNSPLHF. CDR3 in DNA: TGTGCCACCAGCAGAGACAAGAATAATTCACCCCTCCACTTT.

This CDR3 reads CASGLPSITPDTQYF. CDR3 in DNA: TGTGCTAGTGGTTTGCCGTCTATAACCCCGGATACGCAGTATTTT. The chain recombines TRBV12-5 with TRBJ2-3, with D unclear. Looked up from germline, CDR1 is LGHNT and CDR2 is FRNRAP. Trimming removed 2 bases at V and 6 bases at J, with 15 bases between. The CDR3 consists of 15 residues. The full variable domain, its missing parts supplied by reference TRBV12-5 and TRBJ2-3, is DARVTQTPRHKVTEMGQEVTMRCQPILGHNTVFWYRQTMMQGLELLAYFRNRAPLDDSGMPKDRFSAEMPDATLATLKIQPSEPRDSAVYFCASGLPSITPDTQYFGPGTRLTVL.

The genes are TRBV11-3 and TRBJ1-1; TRBD1 agrees at 8 bases. The CDR3 is made up of 14 amino acids. V lost 5 bases to trimming and J lost 4 bases; unmatched junction nucleotides: 6. Germline V gene lookup returns CDR1 SGHNT and CDR2 YENEEA. CDR3 loop: CASSAGQVLTEAFF. In nucleotides, the CDR3 is TGTGCCAGCAGCGCGGGACAGGTACTCACTGAAGCTTTCTTT.

V usage is TRBV28 and J usage is TRBJ2-1; D gene ambiguous. Trimming cost V 8 bases and J 4 bases, with 12 bases left between them. Germline V lookup: CDR1 MDHEN, CDR2 SYDVKM. CDR3 length: 13 residues. The CDR3 loop is CASVPEAYNEQFF. CDR3 DNA: TGTGCCAGCGTCCCTGAGGCATACAATGAGCAGTTCTTC. The full variable domain, rest sourced from reference TRBV28 and TRBJ2-1, is DVKVTQSSRYLVKRTGEKVFLECVQDMDHENMFWYRQDPGLGLRLIYFSYDVKMKEKGDIPEGYSVSREKKERFSLILESASTNQTSMYLCASVPEAYNEQFFGPGTRLTVL.

The chain combines TRBV5-1 with TRBJ2-3; 9 bases line up with TRBD1. The ends lost 5 bases at V and 3 bases at J; junction bases unmatched: 4. The CDR3 length is 14 residues. Germline V gene sequence: CDR1 SGHRS, CDR2 YFSETQ. DNA for the CDR3: TGCGCCAGCAGTCCCGGGACAGGGACAGATACGCAGTATTTT. It specifies CASSPGTGTDTQYF.

The sample holds one count of this clone. The chain is built from TRBV4-3 and TRBJ2-6, with unresolved D. Germline CDR1 is LGHNA and CDR2 is YSLEER. The CDR3 covers 17 residues. V was trimmed by 0 bases and J by 0 bases, leaving 9 bases between them. CDR3 nucleotides: TGCGCCAGCAGCCAAGATTCTTTGGGCTCTGGGGCCAACGTCCTGACTTTC. Translation: CASSQDSLGSGANVLTF.

This sequence joins TRBV27 and TRBJ1-2; D perhaps matches TRBD1 (6 bases). V was cut by 5 bases and J by 7 bases, with 17 bases left in between. Germline-derived CDR1 and CDR2 are MNHEY and SMNVEV (reference sequence). This CDR3 is built from 14 residues. CDR3 sequence (DNA): TGTGCCAGCAGTGTTACAGGGTACGTGGGTGGCTACACCTTC. Its protein is CASSVTGYVGGYTF.

The chain uses TRBV11-2 and TRBJ1-1; a possible D gene is TRBD1 (5 bases). The V gene's germline CDR1 is SGHAT and CDR2 FQNNGV. This CDR3 is built from 16 residues. Trimming took 1 base from V and 3 from J, leaving 15 bases between them. The CDR3 DNA is TGTGCCAGCAGCTTAGGTATGCAGGGCGGGTACACTGAAGCTTTCTTT. Its protein is CASSLGMQGGYTEAFF.

This chain connects TRBV7-2 to TRBJ2-1; no clear D gene. Germline lookup yields CDR1 SGHTA and CDR2 FQGNSA. The CDR3 has 13 residues. Trimming cost V 5 bases and J 8 bases, with 13 bases left between them. The DNA of the CDR3 is TGTGCCAGCAGCCTACCGCAATCCGATGAGCAGTTCTTC. It codes for CASSLPQSDEQFF.

The chain links TRBV9 to TRBJ2-7, with 8 bases aligning to TRBD1. The germline CDR1 and CDR2 sequences are SGDLS and YYNGEE. This CDR3 comprises 15 residues. J was trimmed by 5 bases and V by 0 bases; bases with no gene match: 7. CDR3 coding DNA: TGTGCCAGCAGCGTAGGAGTCAGGGGGCTCAACGAGCAGTACTTC. It yields the protein CASSVGVRGLNEQYF.

The V call is TRBV6-5, the J call TRBJ1-5, with D maybe TRBD1 (5 bases). The length of the CDR3 is 15 residues. Germline V gene lookup returns CDR1 MNHEY and CDR2 SVGAGI. V was clipped by 2 bases and J by 6 bases, with 14 bases between them. CDR3 sequence (DNA): TGTGCCAGCAGTTACCAATCAGGGATCGGTCAGCCCCAGCATTTT. Translated: CASSYQSGIGQPQHF.

The V and J genes are TRBV5-5 and TRBJ2-7; 7 bases line up with TRBD1. V was clipped by 6 bases and J by 5 bases; unmatched bases: 11. Germline CDR1 is SGHKS and CDR2 is YYEKEE (reference sequence). The CDR3 has 14 residues. CDR3 amino acids: CASTSRDRKHEQYF. The CDR3 DNA reads as TGTGCCAGCACCTCCCGGGACAGAAAGCACGAGCAGTACTTC.

This clone appeared a few times. The V and J genes are TRBV4-3 and TRBJ2-5; D unclear. CDR1 and CDR2 (germline): LGHNA, YSLEER. The CDR3 consists of 13 residues. The V end was cut by 0 bases, the J end by 5 bases, with 7 bases between. CDR3 protein: CASSQEGWETQYF. The CDR3 nucleotides read TGCGCCAGCAGCCAAGAGGGGTGGGAGACCCAGTACTTC.

The chain links TRBV6-5 to TRBJ1-1; D perhaps matches TRBD1 (6 bases). Germline CDR1 and CDR2: MNHEY and SVGAGI. This CDR3 spans 13 amino acids. V was clipped by 9 bases and J by 0 bases, with 11 bases between them. The CDR3 nucleotides read TGTGCCAGTACGGGGACACTGAACACTGAAGCTTTCTTT. Amino acid sequence: CASTGTLNTEAFF.

This chain joins TRBV3-1 (or the pseudogene TRBV3-2) and TRBJ1-4, with 9 bases matching TRBD1. Germline V gene data show CDR1 as LGHDT and CDR2 as YNNKEL (reference sequence). CDR3 length: 14 residues. Germline trimming cut 6 bases from V and 10 bases from J; bases unmatched to any gene: 9. The CDR3 spells CASRLTGGKGKLFF. In nucleotides, the CDR3 is TGTGCCAGCAGGCTAACAGGGGGCAAAGGAAAACTGTTTTTT.

This clone turned up a few times. The rearrangement joins TRBV6-2 or TRBV6-3 to TRBJ2-1; the match to TRBD2 covers 8 bases. CDR1 MNHEY and CDR2 SVGEGT come from the germline V gene. The ends lost 2 bases at V and 7 bases at J; junction bases unmatched: 4. The CDR3 has 14 amino acids. The CDR3 spells CASSYRPSGNEQFF. Written as DNA, the CDR3 is TGTGCCAGCAGTTACCGCCCTAGCGGGAATGAGCAGTTCTTC.

The V and J genes are TRBV4-1 and TRBJ2-7, with a weak D call TRBD2 (5 bases). Trimming left V 1 base short and J 6 bases short, with 16 bases between. The germline gives CDR1 MGHRA, CDR2 YSYEKL. This CDR3 has 15 amino acids. This CDR3 reads CASSQGVNSGSEQYF. CDR3 sequence (DNA): TGCGCCAGCAGCCAAGGCGTAAACAGCGGCTCCGAGCAGTACTTC.

This clone showed up just a few times. This rearrangement joins TRBV6-5 to TRBJ1-6; TRBD1 matches 7 bases. This CDR3 is 16 amino acids long. The germline V gene has CDR1 MNHEY and CDR2 SVGAGI. J was trimmed by 9 bases and V by 2 bases; bases with no gene match: 10. DNA of the CDR3: TGTGCCAGCAGTTACGCCGACAGGGTGAGAGGTTCACCCCTCCACTTT. The encoded protein is CASSYADRVRGSPLHF.

On this clone itself: Different DNA sequences within this sample yield the same CDR3. This chain connects TRBV5-1 to TRBJ2-3; TRBD1 might be the D (6 bases). Germline values: CDR1 SGHRS, CDR2 YFSETQ. V was pared by 0 bases and J by 4 bases, with 12 bases between. The CDR3 runs to 15 residues. In DNA form, the CDR3 reads TGCGCCAGCAGCTTGGGAGGGGGAAGTTCAGATACGCAGTATTTT. Translation: CASSLGGGSSDTQYF.

The chain carries TRBV30 and TRBJ1-1; tentatively, D is TRBD1 (5 bases). V was cut by 4 bases and J by 5 bases, with 14 bases left in between. The CDR3 loop spans 13 amino acids. The germline CDR1 and CDR2 sequences are GTSNPN and SVGIG (reference sequence). The chain's CDR3 is CAWTTGGETEAFF. DNA for the CDR3: TGTGCCTGGACGACCGGGGGAGAAACTGAAGCTTTCTTT. The entire variable domain, with the rest obtained from reference TRBV30 and TRBJ1-1, is as follows: SQTIHQWPATLVQPVGSPLSLECTVEGTSNPNLYWYRQAAGRGLQLLFYSVGIGQISSEVPQNLSASRPQDRQFILSSKKLLLSDSGFYLCAWTTGGETEAFFGQGTRLTVV.

The rearrangement joins TRBV6-5 to TRBJ1-4, with D maybe TRBD1 (5 bases). V lost 0 bases and J 7 bases, leaving 12 bases between the germline ends. The CDR3 is 15 amino acids. Germline loops: CDR1 MNHEY, CDR2 SVGAGI. CDR3 residues: CASSYSGPEPEKLFF. The CDR3 DNA reads TGTGCCAGCAGTTACTCGGGACCCGAACCTGAAAAACTGTTTTTT.

The rearrangement uses TRBV5-1 and TRBJ2-5; 7 bases line up with TRBD1. The V gene's germline CDR1 is SGHRS and CDR2 YFSETQ. The CDR3 has 14 residues. V trimming: 2 bases; J trimming: 0 bases; junction bases outside the gene matches: 1. CDR3: CASSFRGYQETQYF. The DNA of the CDR3 is TGCGCCAGCAGCTTCAGGGGGTACCAAGAGACCCAGTACTTC.